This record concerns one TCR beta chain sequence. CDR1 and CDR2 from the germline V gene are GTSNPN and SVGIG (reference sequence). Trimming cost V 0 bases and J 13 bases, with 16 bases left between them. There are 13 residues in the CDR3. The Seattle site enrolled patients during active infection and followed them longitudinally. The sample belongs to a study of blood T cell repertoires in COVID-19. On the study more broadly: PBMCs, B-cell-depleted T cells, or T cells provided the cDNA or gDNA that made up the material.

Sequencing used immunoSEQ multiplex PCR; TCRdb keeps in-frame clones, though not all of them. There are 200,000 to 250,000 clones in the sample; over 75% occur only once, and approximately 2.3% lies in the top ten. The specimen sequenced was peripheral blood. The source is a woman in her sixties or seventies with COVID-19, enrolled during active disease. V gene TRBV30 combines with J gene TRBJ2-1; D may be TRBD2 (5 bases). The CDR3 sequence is CAWSVSGGLSQFF. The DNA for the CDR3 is TGTGCCTGGAGTGTAAGTGGCGGGCTCAGTCAGTTCTTC.